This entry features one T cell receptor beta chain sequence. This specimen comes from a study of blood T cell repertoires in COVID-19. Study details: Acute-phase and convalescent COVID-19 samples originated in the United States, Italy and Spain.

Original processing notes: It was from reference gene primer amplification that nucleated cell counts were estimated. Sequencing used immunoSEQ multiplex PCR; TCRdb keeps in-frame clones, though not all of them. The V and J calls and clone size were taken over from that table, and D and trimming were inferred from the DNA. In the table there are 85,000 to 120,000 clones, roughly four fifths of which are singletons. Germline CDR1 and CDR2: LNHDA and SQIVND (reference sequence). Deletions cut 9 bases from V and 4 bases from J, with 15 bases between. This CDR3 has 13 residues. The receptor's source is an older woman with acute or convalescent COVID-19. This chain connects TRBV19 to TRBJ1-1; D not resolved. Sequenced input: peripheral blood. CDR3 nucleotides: TGTGCCAGCCGGCCTAGTGTCGGCACTGAAGCTTTCTTT. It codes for CASRPSVGTEAFF.